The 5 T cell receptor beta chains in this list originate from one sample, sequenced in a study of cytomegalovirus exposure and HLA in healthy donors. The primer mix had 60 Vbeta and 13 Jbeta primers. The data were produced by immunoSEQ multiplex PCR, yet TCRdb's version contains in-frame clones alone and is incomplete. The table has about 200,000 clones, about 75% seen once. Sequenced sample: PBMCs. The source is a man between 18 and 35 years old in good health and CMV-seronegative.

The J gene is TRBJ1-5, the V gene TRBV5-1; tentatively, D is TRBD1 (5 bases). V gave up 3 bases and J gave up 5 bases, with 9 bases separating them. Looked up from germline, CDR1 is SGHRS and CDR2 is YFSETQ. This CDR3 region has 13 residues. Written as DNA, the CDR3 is TGCGCCAGCAGCTCTGACAGCGATCAGCCCCAGCATTTT. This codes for CASSSDSDQPQHF.

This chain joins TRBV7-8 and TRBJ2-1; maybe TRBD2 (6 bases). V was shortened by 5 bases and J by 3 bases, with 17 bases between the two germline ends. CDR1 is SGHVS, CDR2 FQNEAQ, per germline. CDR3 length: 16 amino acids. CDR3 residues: CASSPSGRGSYNEQFF. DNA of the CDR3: TGTGCCAGCAGCCCATCCGGACGGGGGAGCTACAATGAGCAGTTCTTC.

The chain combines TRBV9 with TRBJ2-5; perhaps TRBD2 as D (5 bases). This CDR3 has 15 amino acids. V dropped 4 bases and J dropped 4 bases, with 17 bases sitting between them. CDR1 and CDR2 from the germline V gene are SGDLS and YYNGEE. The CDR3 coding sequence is TGTGCCAGCAGCATTTATCGAGGGCCGCGAGAGACCCAGTACTTC. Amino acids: CASSIYRGPRETQYF.

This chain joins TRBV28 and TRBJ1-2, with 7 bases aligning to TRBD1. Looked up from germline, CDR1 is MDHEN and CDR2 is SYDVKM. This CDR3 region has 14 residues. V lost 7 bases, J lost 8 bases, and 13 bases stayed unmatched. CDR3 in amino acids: CASINPGKGGGYTF. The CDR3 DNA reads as TGTGCCAGCATCAACCCCGGGAAAGGGGGCGGCTACACCTTC.

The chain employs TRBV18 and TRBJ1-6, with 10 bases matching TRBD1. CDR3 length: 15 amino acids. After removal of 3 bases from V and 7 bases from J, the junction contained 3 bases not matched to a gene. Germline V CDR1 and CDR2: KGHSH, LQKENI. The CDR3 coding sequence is TGTGCCAGCTCACCGGGACAGGGGACCAATTCACCCCTCCACTTT. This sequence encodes CASSPGQGTNSPLHF.